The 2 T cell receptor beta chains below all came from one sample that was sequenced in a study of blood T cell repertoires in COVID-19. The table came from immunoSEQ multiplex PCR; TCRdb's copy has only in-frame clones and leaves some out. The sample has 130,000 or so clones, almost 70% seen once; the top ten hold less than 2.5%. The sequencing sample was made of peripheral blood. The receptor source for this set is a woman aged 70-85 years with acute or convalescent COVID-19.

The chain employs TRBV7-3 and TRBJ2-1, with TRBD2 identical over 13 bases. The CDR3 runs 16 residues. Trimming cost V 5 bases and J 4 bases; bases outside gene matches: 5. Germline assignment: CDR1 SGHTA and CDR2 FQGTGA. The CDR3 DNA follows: TGTGCCAGCAGCCCGAGGACTAGCGGGAGTTACAATGAGCAGTTCTTC. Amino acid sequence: CASSPRTSGSYNEQFF.

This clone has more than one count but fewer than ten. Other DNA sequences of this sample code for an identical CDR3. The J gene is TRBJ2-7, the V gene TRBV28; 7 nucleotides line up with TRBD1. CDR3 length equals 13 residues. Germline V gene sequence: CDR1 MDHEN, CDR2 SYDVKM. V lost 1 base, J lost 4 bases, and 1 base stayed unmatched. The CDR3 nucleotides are TGTGCCAGCAGTTTATCAGGGGGTTACGAGCAGTACTTC. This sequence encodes CASSLSGGYEQYF.